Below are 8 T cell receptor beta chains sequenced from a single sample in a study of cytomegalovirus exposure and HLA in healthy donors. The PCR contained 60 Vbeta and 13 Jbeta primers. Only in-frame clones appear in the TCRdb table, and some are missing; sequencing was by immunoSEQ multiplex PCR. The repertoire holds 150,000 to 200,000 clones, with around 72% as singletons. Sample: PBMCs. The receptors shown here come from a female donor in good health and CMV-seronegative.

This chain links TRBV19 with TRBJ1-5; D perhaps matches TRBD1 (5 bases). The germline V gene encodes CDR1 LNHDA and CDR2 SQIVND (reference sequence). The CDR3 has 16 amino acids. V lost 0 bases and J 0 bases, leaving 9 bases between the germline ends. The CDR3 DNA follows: TGTGCCAGTAGTATAGATCAGACAGATAGCAATCAGCCCCAGCATTTT. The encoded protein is CASSIDQTDSNQPQHF.

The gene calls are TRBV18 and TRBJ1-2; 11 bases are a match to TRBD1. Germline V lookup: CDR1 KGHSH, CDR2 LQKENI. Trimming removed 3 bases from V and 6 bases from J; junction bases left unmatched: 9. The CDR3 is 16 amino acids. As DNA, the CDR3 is TGTGCCAGCTCACCTCAGGACAGGGGGCATGGGGATGGCTACACCTTC. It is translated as CASSPQDRGHGDGYTF. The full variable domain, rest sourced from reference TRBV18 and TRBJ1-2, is NAGVMQNPRHLVRRRGQEARLRCSPMKGHSHVYWYRQLPEEGLKFMVYLQKENIIDESGMPKERFSAEFPKEGPSILRIQQVVRGDSAAYFCASSPQDRGHGDGYTFGSGTRLTVV.

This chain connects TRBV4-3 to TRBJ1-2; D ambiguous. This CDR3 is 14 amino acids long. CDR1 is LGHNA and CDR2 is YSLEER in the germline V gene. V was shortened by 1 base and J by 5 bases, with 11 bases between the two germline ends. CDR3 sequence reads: CASSQVARNYGYTF. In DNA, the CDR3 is TGCGCCAGCAGCCAAGTTGCCAGGAATTATGGCTACACCTTC.

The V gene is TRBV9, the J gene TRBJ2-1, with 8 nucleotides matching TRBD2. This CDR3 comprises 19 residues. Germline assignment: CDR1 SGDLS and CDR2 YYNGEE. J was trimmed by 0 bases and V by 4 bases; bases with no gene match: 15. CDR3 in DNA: TGTGCCAGCAGCAGGGAGAGTAGCGGGGCCCAGAGCTCCTACAATGAGCAGTTCTTC. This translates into CASSRESSGAQSSYNEQFF.

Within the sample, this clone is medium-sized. This CDR3 reads CASSFPSGRDSYEQYF. The CDR3 DNA reads as TGTGCCAGCAGCTTTCCTAGCGGGAGGGACTCCTACGAGCAGTACTTC. The chain joins TRBV5-4 to TRBJ2-7; 12 bases line up with TRBD2. V was clipped by 2 bases and J by 0 bases; unmatched bases: 3. CDR1 and CDR2 (germline): SGHNT, YYREEE (reference sequence). The CDR3 spans 16 residues.

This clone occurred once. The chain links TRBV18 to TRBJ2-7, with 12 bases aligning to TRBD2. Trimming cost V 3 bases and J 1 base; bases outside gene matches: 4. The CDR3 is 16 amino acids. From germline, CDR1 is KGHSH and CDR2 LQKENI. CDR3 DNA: TGTGCCAGCTCACCCTCTAGCGGGAGGGTTTCCTACGAGCAGTACTTC. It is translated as CASSPSSGRVSYEQYF.

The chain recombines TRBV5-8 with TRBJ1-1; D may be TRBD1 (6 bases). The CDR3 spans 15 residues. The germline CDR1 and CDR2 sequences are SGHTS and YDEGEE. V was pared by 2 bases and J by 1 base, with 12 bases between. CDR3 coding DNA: TGTGCCAGCAGCTTCCCCGGACAGAAGAACACTGAAGCTTTCTTT. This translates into CASSFPGQKNTEAFF.

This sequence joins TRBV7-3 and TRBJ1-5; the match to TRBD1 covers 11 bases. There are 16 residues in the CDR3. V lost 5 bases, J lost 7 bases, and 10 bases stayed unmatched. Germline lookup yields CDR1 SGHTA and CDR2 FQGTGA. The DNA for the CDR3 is TGTGCCAGCAGCGCCGCCCGGGACAGGGGGGGCCAGCCCCAGCATTTT. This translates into CASSAARDRGGQPQHF.